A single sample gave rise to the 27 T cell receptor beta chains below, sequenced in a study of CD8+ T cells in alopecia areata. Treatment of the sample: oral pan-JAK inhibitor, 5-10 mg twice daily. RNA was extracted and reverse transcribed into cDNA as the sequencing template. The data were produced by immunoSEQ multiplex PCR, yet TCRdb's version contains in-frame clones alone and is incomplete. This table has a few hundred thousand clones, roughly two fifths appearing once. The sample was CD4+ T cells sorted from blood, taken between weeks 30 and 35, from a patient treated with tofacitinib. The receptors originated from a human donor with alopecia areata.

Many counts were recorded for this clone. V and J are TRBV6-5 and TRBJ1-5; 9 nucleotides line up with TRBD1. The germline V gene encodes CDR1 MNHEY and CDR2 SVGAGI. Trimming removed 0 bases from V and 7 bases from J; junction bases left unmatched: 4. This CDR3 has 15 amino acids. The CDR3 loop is CASSYSQGAGQPQHF. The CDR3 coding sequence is TGTGCCAGCAGTTACTCACAGGGGGCCGGACAGCCCCAGCATTTT.

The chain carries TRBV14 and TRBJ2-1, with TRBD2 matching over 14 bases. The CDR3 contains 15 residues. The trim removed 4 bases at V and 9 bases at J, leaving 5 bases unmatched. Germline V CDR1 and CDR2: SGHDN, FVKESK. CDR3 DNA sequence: TGTGCCAGCAGCCCGACTAGCGGGGGGGCTGGTGAGCAGTTCTTC. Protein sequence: CASSPTSGGAGEQFF.

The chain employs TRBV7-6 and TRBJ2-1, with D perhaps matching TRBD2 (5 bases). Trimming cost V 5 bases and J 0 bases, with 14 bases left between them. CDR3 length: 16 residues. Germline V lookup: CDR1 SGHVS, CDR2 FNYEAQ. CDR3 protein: CASSPLRGLSYNEQFF. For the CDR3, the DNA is TGTGCCAGCAGCCCACTGCGCGGACTCTCCTACAATGAGCAGTTCTTC. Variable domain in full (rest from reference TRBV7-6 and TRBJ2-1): GAGVSQSPRYKVTKRGQDVALRCDPISGHVSLYWYRQALGQGPEFLTYFNYEAQQDKSGLPNDRFSAERPEGSISTLTIQRTEQRDSAMYRCASSPLRGLSYNEQFFGPGTRLTVL.

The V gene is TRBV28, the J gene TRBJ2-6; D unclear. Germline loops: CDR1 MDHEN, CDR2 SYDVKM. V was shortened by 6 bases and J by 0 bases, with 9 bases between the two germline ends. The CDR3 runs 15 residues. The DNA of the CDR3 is TGTGCCAGCAGCAGGCAACTCTCTGGGGCCAACGTCCTGACTTTC. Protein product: CASSRQLSGANVLTF.

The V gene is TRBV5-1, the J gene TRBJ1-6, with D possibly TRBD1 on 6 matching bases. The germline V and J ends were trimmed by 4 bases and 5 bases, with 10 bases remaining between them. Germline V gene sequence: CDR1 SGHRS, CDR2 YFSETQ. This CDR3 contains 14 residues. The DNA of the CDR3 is TGCGCCAGCAGCCTGGGACATGATAATTCACCCCTCCACTTT. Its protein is CASSLGHDNSPLHF.

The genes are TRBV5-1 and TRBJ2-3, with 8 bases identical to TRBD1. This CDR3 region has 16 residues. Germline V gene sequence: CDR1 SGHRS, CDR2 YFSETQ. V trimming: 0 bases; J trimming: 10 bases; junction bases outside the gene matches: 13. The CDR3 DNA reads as TGCGCCAGCAGCTTGGGGGGCGCCGGGACAGGTGAAGCGCAGTATTTT. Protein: CASSLGGAGTGEAQYF.

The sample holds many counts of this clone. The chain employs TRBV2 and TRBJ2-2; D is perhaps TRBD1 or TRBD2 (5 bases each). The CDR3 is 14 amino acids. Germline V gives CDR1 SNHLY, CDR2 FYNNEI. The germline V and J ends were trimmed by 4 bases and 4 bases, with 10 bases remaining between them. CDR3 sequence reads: CASSVGERTGELFF. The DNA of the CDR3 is TGTGCCAGCAGTGTGGGGGAACGCACCGGGGAGCTGTTTTTT.

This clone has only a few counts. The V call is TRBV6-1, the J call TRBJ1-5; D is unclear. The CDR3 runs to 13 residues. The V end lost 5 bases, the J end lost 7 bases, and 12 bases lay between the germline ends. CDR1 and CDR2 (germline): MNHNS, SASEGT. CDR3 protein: CASSTIGEQPQHF. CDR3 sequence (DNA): TGTGCCAGCAGTACGATCGGGGAACAGCCCCAGCATTTT.

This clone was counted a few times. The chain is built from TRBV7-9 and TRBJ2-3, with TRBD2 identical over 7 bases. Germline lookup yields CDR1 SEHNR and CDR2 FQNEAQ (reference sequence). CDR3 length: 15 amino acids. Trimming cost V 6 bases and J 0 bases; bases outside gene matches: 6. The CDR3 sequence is CASRAGRSSTDTQYF. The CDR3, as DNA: TGTGCCAGCAGAGCCGGGAGGAGTAGCACAGATACGCAGTATTTT.

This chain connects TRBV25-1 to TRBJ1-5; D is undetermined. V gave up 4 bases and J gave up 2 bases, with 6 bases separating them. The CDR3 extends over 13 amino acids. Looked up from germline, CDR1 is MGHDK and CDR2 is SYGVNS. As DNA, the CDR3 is TGTGCCAGCAGTGGGCCGCGCAATCAGCCCCAGCATTTT. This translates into CASSGPRNQPQHF.

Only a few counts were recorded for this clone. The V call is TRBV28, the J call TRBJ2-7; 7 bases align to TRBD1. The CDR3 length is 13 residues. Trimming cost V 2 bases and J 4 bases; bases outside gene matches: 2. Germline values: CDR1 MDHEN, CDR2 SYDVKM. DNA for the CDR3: TGTGCCAGCAGTTTAGCACAGGGGTACGAGCAGTACTTC. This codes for CASSLAQGYEQYF.

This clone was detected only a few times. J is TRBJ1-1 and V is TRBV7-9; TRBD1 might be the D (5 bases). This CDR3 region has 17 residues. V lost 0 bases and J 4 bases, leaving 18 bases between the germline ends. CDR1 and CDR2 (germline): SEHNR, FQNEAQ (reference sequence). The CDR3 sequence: CASSLANPPGYGTEAFF. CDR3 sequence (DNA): TGTGCCAGCAGCTTAGCTAACCCACCAGGGTATGGCACTGAAGCTTTCTTT.

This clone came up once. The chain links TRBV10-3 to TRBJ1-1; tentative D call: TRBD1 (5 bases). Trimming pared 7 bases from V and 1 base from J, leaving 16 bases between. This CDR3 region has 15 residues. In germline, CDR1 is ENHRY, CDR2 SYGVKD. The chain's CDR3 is CAITPGGGENTEAFF. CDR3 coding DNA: TGTGCCATCACCCCCGGGGGAGGGGAGAACACTGAAGCTTTCTTT.

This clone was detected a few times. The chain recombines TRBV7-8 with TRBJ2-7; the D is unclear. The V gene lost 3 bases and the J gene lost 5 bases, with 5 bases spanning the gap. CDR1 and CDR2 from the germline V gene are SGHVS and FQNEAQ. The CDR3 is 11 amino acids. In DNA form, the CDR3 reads TGTGCCAGCAGCTTTAGGAACGAGCAGTACTTC. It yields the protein CASSFRNEQYF.

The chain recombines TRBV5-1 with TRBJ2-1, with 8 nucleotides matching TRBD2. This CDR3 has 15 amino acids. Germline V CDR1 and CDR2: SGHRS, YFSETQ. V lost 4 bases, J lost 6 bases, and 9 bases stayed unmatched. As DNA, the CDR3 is TGCGCCAGCAGCCATGCAGCGGGAGTAAGCAATGAGCAGTTCTTC. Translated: CASSHAAGVSNEQFF.

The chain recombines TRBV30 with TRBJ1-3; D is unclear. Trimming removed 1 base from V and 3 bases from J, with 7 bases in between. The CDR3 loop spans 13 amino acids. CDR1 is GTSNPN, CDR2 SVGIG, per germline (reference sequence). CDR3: CAWSGYLGNTIYF. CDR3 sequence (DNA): TGTGCCTGGAGTGGATACCTTGGAAACACCATATATTTT.

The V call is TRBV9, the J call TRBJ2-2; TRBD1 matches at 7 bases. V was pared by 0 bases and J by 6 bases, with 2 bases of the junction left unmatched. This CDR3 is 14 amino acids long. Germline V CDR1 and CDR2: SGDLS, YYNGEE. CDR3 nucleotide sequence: TGTGCCAGCAGCGTAGGACAGGGCGCCGGGGAGCTGTTTTTT. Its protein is CASSVGQGAGELFF.

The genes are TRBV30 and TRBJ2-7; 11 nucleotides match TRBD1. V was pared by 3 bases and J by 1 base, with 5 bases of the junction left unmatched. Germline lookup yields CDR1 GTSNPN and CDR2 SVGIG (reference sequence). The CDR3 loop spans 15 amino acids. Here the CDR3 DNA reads TGTGCCTGGAGAATCGGGACAGGGGGTTCCTACGAGCAGTACTTC. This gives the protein CAWRIGTGGSYEQYF.

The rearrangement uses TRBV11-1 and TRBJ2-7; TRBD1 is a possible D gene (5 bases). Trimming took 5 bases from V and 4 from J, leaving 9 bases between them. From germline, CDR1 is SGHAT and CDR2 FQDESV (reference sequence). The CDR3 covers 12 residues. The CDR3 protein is CASSQTAYEQYF. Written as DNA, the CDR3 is TGTGCCAGCAGCCAGACAGCATACGAGCAGTACTTC.

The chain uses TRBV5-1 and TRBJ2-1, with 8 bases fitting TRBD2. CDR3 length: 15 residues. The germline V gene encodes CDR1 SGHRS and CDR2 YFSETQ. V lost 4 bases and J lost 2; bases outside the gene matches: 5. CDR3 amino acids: CASSLTGGPYNEQFF. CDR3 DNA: TGCGCCAGCAGCCTAACGGGGGGGCCCTACAATGAGCAGTTCTTC.

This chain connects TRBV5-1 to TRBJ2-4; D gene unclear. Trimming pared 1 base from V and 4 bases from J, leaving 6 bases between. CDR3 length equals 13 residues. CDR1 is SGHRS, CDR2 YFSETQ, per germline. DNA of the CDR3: TGCGCCAGCAGCTTGAACACTAAAAACATTCAGTACTTC. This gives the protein CASSLNTKNIQYF.

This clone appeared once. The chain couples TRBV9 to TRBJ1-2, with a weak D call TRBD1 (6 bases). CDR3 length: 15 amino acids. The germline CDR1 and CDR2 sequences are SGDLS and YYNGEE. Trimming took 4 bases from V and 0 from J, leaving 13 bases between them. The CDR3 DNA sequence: TGTGCCAGCAGCCTGGGGGGGCCCCCTAACTATGGCTACACCTTC. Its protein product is CASSLGGPPNYGYTF.

CDR3 in DNA: TGTGCCAGCAGGGAACGGACTAGCGGTGGGAATACGCAGTATTTT. Translating gives CASRERTSGGNTQYF. The chain couples TRBV2 to TRBJ2-3, with 10 bases fitting TRBD2. This CDR3 spans 15 amino acids. Germline-derived CDR1 and CDR2 are SNHLY and FYNNEI. V shed 6 bases, J shed 7 bases, and the junction held 10 bases outside the gene matches.

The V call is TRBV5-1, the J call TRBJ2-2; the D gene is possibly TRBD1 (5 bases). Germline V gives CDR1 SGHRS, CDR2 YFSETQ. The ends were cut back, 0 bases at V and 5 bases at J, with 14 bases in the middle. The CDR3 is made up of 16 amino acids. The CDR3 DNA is TGCGCCAGCAGCTTGGTCCTTCAGGGATGGACCGGGGAGCTGTTTTTT. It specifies CASSLVLQGWTGELFF.

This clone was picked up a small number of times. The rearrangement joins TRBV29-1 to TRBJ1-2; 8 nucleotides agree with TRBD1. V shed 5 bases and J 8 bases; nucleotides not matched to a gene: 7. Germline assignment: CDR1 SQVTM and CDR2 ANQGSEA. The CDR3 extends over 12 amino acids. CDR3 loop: CSVTGQGGGYTF. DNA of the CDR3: TGCAGCGTTACCGGACAGGGAGGCGGCTACACCTTC. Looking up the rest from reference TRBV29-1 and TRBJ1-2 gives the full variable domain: SAVISQKPSRDICQRGTSLTIQCQVDSQVTMMFWYRQQPGQSLTLIATANQGSEATYESGFVIDKFPISRPNLTFSTLTVSNMSPEDSSIYLCSVTGQGGGYTFGSGTRLTVV.

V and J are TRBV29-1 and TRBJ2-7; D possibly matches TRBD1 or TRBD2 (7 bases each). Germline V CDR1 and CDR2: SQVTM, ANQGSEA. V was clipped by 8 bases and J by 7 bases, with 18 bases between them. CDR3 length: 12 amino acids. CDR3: CSLSDRRGEQYF. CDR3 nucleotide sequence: TGCAGCCTGTCGGACAGGCGGGGGGAGCAGTACTTC.

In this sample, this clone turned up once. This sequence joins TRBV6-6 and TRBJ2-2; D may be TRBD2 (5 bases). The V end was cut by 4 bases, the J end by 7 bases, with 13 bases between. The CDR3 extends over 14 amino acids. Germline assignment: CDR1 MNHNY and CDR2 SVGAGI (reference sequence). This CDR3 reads CASSSRTSHGELFF. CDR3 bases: TGTGCCAGCAGTTCGCGAACTAGTCACGGGGAGCTGTTTTTT.